This T cell receptor beta chain stems from a study of blood T cell repertoires in COVID-19. The wider study: Sites across the United States, Italy and Spain contributed samples from acute and convalescent COVID-19. PBMCs, B-cell-depleted T cells, or T cells provided the cDNA or gDNA that made up the material.

CDR1 is SGHRS and CDR2 is YFSETQ in the germline V gene. The CDR3 is made up of 13 amino acids. The J segment lost 5 bases and the V segment lost 7 bases, leaving 5 bases of the junction unmatched. Authors' processing steps: Quantification of nucleated cells was approximated via reference gene primer amplification. Assay used: immunoSEQ multiplex PCR; TCRdb lists only in-frame clones, some missing. V and J calls and clone size are given by that table; D and trimming were obtained from the DNA. The repertoire consists of tens of thousands of clones, with 65% to 85% occurring once and the leading ten covering under 8%.

The TCR sequence derives from a human donor in a cohort sampled during active COVID-19. What was sequenced was peripheral blood. The chain joins TRBV5-1 to TRBJ1-4, with TRBD1 matching over 7 bases. CDR3 in amino acids: CASRGQENEKLFF. CDR3 nucleotide sequence: TGCGCCAGCCGAGGACAGGAAAATGAAAAACTGTTTTTT.